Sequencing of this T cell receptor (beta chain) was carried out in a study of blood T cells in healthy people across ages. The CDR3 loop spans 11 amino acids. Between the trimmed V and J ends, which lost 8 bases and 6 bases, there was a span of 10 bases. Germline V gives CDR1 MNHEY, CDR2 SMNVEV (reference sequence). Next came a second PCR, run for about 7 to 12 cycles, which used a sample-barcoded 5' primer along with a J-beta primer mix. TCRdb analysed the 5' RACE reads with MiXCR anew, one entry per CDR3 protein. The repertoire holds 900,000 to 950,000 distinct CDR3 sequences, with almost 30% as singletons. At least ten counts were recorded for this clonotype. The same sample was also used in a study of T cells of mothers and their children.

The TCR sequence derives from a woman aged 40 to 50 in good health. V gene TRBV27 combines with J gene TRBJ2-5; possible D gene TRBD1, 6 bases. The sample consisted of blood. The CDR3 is CASEGEKTQYF. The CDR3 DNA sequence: TGTGCCAGCGAGGGGGAGAAGACCCAGTACTTC.